This section outlines one T cell receptor (beta chain) sequence together with its context. This table comes from immunoSEQ multiplex PCR, and its TCRdb copy is limited to in-frame clones, with some not included. The table shows 23,000 or so clones, with over 75% occurring only once. The germline CDR1 and CDR2 sequences are SQVTM and ANQGSEA. Between the trimmed V and J ends, which lost 1 base and 1 base, there was a span of 11 bases. This CDR3 contains 14 residues. This record belongs to a study of OX40 agonist ivuxolimab in advanced cancers. The receptor was isolated from an adult with an advanced solid tumor such as melanoma, head and neck, liver or kidney cancer. The material was CD4+ or CD8+ T cells sorted from blood, obtained in a trial of the OX40 agonist ivuxolimab. The chain combines TRBV29-1 with TRBJ2-7; D is perhaps TRBD1 (6 bases). CDR3 sequence: CSVEGTGSSYEQYF. DNA for the CDR3: TGCAGCGTTGAAGGTACAGGGTCGTCCTACGAGCAGTACTTC.